This passage covers 7 T cell receptor beta chains from one sample sequenced in a study of cytomegalovirus exposure and HLA in healthy donors (TCRdb year 2017). Receptors were amplified or captured by the immunoSEQ multiplex PCR assay. TCRdb provides this immuneACCESS table in a form limited to in-frame rearrangements. Some clones are lacking; in checked studies, under half of them reflect an unresolved V gene, and why the rest are absent is not known. The sample contains tens of thousands of clones, about 91% of them found a single time. The ten largest make up approximately 5% of the sample. The specimen sequenced was PBMCs. Every receptor here comes from a man between 18 and 35 years old in good health and CMV-seropositive.

The chain combines TRBV19 with TRBJ2-7; 12 positions agree with TRBD2. CDR3 length: 15 amino acids. The V segment lost 6 bases and the J segment 3 bases; nucleotides outside the gene matches: 6. Germline loops: CDR1 LNHDA, CDR2 SQIVND (reference sequence). The CDR3 sequence is CASRNLGLAGYEQYF. CDR3 DNA sequence: TGTGCCAGTAGAAACCTGGGACTAGCGGGCTACGAGCAGTACTTC.

The CDR3 sequence is CASRVGQFYTDTQYF. The CDR3 DNA follows: TGTGCCAGCAGGGTGGGACAGTTTTACACAGATACGCAGTATTTT. The chain employs TRBV28 and TRBJ2-3; 7 nucleotides line up with TRBD1. This CDR3 has 15 amino acids. CDR1 and CDR2 from the germline V gene are MDHEN and SYDVKM. With 6 bases clipped from V and 2 bases from J, the junction kept 8 bases outside the gene matches.

This clone was observed a few times. The rearrangement links TRBV30 to TRBJ1-2, with 9 nucleotides matching TRBD1. Germline V CDR1 and CDR2: GTSNPN, SVGIG (reference sequence). This CDR3 comprises 15 residues. V shed 3 bases and J 6 bases; nucleotides not matched to a gene: 11. The CDR3: CAWSFGTGFYDGYTF. In DNA form, the CDR3 reads TGTGCCTGGAGCTTTGGGACAGGGTTTTATGATGGCTACACCTTC.

The CDR3 protein is CASSLRDRGVEDEKLFF. In DNA form, the CDR3 reads TGTGCCAGCAGCTTGAGGGACAGGGGCGTAGAGGATGAAAAACTGTTTTTT. The chain carries TRBV5-5 and TRBJ1-4; 10 nucleotides align to TRBD1. Trimming removed 1 base from V and 6 bases from J; junction bases left unmatched: 9. Per the germline V gene, CDR1 is SGHKS and CDR2 is YYEKEE (reference sequence). CDR3 size: 17 residues.

The chain is built from TRBV30 and TRBJ1-5; TRBD1 agrees at 7 bases. The V and J ends lost 3 bases and 5 bases, in that order; junction bases with no gene match: 13. CDR1 and CDR2 from the germline V gene are GTSNPN and SVGIG (reference sequence). This CDR3 contains 16 residues. CDR3: CAWSPAGGASYQPQHF. The CDR3 region has the DNA TGTGCCTGGAGCCCCGCAGGGGGTGCCTCCTATCAGCCCCAGCATTTT.

This chain uses TRBV5-6 with TRBJ2-5; 10 positions match TRBD2. CDR1 is SGHDT and CDR2 is YYEEEE in the germline V gene. J was trimmed by 3 bases and V by 3 bases; bases with no gene match: 11. The CDR3 is 17 amino acids. The CDR3 DNA reads as TGTGCCAGCAGCTGGGCCGAGGAGCGGGGGGGGGAAGAGACCCAGTACTTC. Protein: CASSWAEERGGEETQYF.

The chain employs TRBV2 and TRBJ2-1, with 9 bases matching TRBD2. The length of the CDR3 is 14 residues. Germline assignment: CDR1 SNHLY and CDR2 FYNNEI. J lost 4 bases, V lost 7 bases, and 5 bases had no gene match. In DNA, the CDR3 is TGTGCCAGCAATCCGACTAGCGGTTACAATGAGCAGTTCTTC. Its protein is CASNPTSGYNEQFF.